The 7 T cell receptor beta chains below were found in one sample sequenced in a study of cytomegalovirus exposure and HLA in healthy donors. PCR employed 60 Vbeta and 13 Jbeta primers. Clones were read by immunoSEQ multiplex PCR, and TCRdb kept only the in-frame ones, dropping some. This table holds 150,000 to 160,000 clones, roughly three quarters found once. Sequencing was done on a sample of PBMCs. These receptors were taken from a man aged 25 to 40 in good health and CMV-seropositive.

The rearrangement uses TRBV27 and TRBJ2-7; the D gene is possibly TRBD1 (8 bases). Germline V gives CDR1 MNHEY, CDR2 SMNVEV (reference sequence). V lost 7 bases to trimming and J lost 2 bases, with 21 bases between them. The CDR3 spans 16 residues. CDR3 residues: CASKMGGTGLTYEQYF. CDR3 DNA: TGTGCCAGCAAAATGGGAGGGACAGGACTGACCTACGAGCAGTACTTC.

This chain uses TRBV10-2 with TRBJ1-6, with unresolved D. Germline V gene data show CDR1 as WSHSY and CDR2 as SAAADI. V was cut by 2 bases and J by 8 bases, with 10 bases left in between. CDR3 length equals 14 residues. This CDR3 is CASSEPRRDSPLHF. CDR3 nucleotides: TGCGCCAGCAGTGAGCCGAGGAGAGATTCACCCCTCCACTTT.

This chain joins TRBV5-4 and TRBJ2-7, with D maybe TRBD2 (5 bases). Between the trimmed V and J ends, which lost 2 bases and 6 bases, there was a span of 12 bases. The CDR3 totals 13 residues. CDR1 SGHNT and CDR2 YYREEE come from the germline V gene (reference sequence). CDR3 in amino acids: CASSFTTAGEQYF. The DNA for the CDR3 is TGTGCCAGCAGCTTTACTACGGCGGGCGAGCAGTACTTC.

This clone was observed once. V and J are TRBV27 and TRBJ2-7; the D gene is possibly TRBD1 (6 bases). V lost 4 bases and J lost 5, with 12 bases in between. Germline CDR1 MNHEY, CDR2 SMNVEV (reference sequence). There are 13 residues in the CDR3. CDR3 in amino acids: CASSWTEANEQYF. The CDR3 nucleotides are TGTGCCAGCAGTTGGACAGAGGCCAACGAGCAGTACTTC.

The J gene is TRBJ1-1, the V gene TRBV5-1; perhaps TRBD1 as D (6 bases). CDR3 length: 14 amino acids. Per germline, CDR1 SGHRS and CDR2 YFSETQ. Trimming removed 0 bases from V and 3 bases from J, with 9 bases in between. The CDR3 bases are TGCGCCAGCAGCTTGGCCTCAGGGGACACTGAAGCTTTCTTT. This sequence encodes CASSLASGDTEAFF.

Here the CDR3 reads CASSIREAYEQYF. The CDR3 DNA sequence: TGTGCCAGTAGTATCCGGGAGGCCTACGAGCAGTACTTC. J is TRBJ2-7 and V is TRBV19; 7 nucleotides match TRBD2. CDR3 length: 13 amino acids. CDR1 and CDR2 (germline): LNHDA, SQIVND (reference sequence). The trim removed 3 bases at V and 2 bases at J, leaving 1 base unmatched.

V usage is TRBV2 and J usage is TRBJ2-7; D remains ambiguous. The CDR3 runs to 14 residues. The V end was cut by 6 bases, the J end by 9 bases, with 21 bases between. Germline V lookup: CDR1 SNHLY, CDR2 FYNNEI. Here the CDR3 DNA reads TGTGCCAGCAGGGGCCGAGAACCAACGATGGCGCAGTACTTC. It encodes CASRGREPTMAQYF.